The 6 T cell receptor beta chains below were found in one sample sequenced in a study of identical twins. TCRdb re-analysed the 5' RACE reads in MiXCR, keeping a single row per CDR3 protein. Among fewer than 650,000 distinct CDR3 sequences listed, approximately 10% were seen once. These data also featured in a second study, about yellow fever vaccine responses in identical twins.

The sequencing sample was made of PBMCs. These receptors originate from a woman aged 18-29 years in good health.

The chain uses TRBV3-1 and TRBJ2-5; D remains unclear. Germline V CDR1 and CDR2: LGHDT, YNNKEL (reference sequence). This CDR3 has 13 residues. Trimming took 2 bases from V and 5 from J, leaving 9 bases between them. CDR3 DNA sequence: TGTGCCAGCAGCCAACTCCGACCTGAGACCCAGTACTTC. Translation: CASSQLRPETQYF.

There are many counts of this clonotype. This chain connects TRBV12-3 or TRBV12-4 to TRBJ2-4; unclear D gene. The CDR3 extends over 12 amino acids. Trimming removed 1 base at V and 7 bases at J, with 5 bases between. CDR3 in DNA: TGTGCCAGCAGTTTAGGAGAGAACATTCAGTACTTC. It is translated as CASSLGENIQYF.

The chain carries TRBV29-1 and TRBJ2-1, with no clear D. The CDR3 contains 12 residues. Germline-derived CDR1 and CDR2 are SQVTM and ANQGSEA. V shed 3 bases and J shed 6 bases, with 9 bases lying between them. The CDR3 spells CSVDTDLNEQFF. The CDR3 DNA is TGCAGCGTTGATACAGACCTCAATGAGCAGTTCTTC.

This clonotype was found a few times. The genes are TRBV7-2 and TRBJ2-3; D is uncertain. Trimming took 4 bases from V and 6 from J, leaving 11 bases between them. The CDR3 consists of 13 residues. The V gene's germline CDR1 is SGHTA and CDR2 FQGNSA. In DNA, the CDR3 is TGTGCCAGCAGCTCACCACGGGCGGATACGCAGTATTTT. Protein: CASSSPRADTQYF.

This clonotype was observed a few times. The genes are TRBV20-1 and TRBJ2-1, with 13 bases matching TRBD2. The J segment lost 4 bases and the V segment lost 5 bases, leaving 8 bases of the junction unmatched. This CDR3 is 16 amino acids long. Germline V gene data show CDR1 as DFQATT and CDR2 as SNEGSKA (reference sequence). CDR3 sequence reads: CSAPRTSGGAYNEQFF. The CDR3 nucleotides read TGCAGTGCTCCCCGGACTAGCGGGGGTGCTTACAATGAGCAGTTCTTC.

CDR3 sequence reads: CASSSKQGTRYNSPLHF. As DNA, the CDR3 is TGTGCCAGCAGTTCCAAACAGGGAACCCGATATAATTCACCCCTCCACTTT. The chain links TRBV28 to TRBJ1-6; D possibly corresponds to TRBD1 (6 bases). Germline CDR1 reads MDHEN; CDR2 reads SYDVKM. The CDR3 consists of 17 residues. Trimming pared 4 bases from V and 4 bases from J, leaving 17 bases between.